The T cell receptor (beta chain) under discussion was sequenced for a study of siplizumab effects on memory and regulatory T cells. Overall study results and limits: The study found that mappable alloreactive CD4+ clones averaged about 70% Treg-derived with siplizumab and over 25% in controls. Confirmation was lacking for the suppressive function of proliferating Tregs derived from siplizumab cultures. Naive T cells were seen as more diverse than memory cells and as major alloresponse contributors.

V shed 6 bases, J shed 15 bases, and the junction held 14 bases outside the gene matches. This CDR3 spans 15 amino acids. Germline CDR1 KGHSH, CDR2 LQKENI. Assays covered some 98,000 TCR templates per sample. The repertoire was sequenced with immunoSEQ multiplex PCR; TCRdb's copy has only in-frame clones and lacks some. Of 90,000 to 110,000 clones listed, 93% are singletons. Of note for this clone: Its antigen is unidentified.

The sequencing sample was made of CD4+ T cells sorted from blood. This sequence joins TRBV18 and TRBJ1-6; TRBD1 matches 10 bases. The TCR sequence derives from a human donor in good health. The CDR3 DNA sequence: TGTGCCAGCTCGGATACCAGGCAAGGACAGGGGGTCCTCCACTTT. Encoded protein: CASSDTRQGQGVLHF. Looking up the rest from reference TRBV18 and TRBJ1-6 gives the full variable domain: NAGVMQNPRHLVRRRGQEARLRCSPMKGHSHVYWYRQLPEEGLKFMVYLQKENIIDESGMPKERFSAEFPKEGPSILRIQQVVRGDSAAYFCASSDTRQGQGVLHFGNGTRLTVT.